This section outlines one T cell receptor beta chain sequence together with its context. There is no known antigen for this receptor. Base qualities are not recorded, but no much larger clone differs from it by a single base. The CDR3 runs 14 residues from the cysteine to the phenylalanine. Kept here is only the CDR3 DNA, which spans 42 bases and is read in frame from base 1. V lost 6 bases and J lost 5 bases, and the count of bases not matched to a germline gene is 9. CDR1 and CDR2 (MDHEN, SYDVKM) derive from the germline V gene. The data stem from a study of blood T cell repertoires in COVID-19 (TCRdb year 2020). About the study as a whole: The collaborator samples originated in the United States, Italy and Spain and spanned the acute and convalescent phases of COVID-19. The samples were drawn from the first 160 participants of the ongoing ImmuneRACE study and from over a thousand subjects provided by 6 global collaborators. The material from the prospective study consisted of cDNA or gDNA derived from T cells, B-cell-depleted T cells, or PBMCs. The repertoires were released in a freely available public database intended as a resource for research on the immune response to SARS-CoV-2. Sample metadata almost always included a de-identified subject ID, COVID-19 status, age in years and sex. Where available, HLA class I and class II types were obtained from metadata supplied by the sample provider rather than from assay-based typing. Subjects who had been exposed to COVID-19, were actively infected with it, or had recovered from it provided the deeply sampled blood TCRbeta repertoires that made up the dataset. General conclusions and limits of the study: Clinical and demographic metadata were provided uncurated, with the amount varying by source and participant.

TCRbeta CDR3 regions were amplified from genomic DNA using the immunoSEQ Assay, a bias-controlled multiplex PCR. Concerning the study's data processing: The number of nucleated cells in each sample was estimated by amplification of reference gene primers within the assay. To quantify the absolute abundance of each unique TCRbeta CDR3 rearrangement, sequence reads were collapsed and filtered. For each sample, productive Simpson clonality was calculated as the square root of Simpson's diversity index across productive rearrangements. In TCRdb, the immuneACCESS table is reduced to in-frame sequences with V and J assigned. These tables do not hold every clone; where another copy was compared, an unresolved V gene accounts for under half, and the others remain unexplained. Clone size and the V and J calls come from that table; the DNA yielded D and trimming. This sample lists some 72,000 clones; about 85% were detected once. Of the sample, around 13% falls within the top ten clones.

One collaborating source in Seattle enrolled patients during active infection and followed them longitudinally through the course of disease. Each collaborating institution followed its own protocols to collect whole blood in K2EDTA tubes. For TCRbeta analysis, collaborators shipped samples in one of three forms: frozen whole blood, isolated PBMCs, or DNA extracted from either of those sample types. Sequencing was performed on peripheral blood. The sequence derives from a man between 45 and 60 years old with COVID-19, enrolled during active disease. In this chain, TRBV28 is recombined with TRBJ2-5, and 7 bases in between align with TRBD1. The CDR3 region has the sequence CASRPGQAGETQYF. In nucleotide form, the sequence is TGTGCCAGCAGGCCTGGACAGGCCGGGGAGACCCAGTACTTC.